These 17 T cell receptor beta chains originate from one sample sequenced in a study of shared clonotypes between healthy human individuals. Sequencing used immunoSEQ multiplex PCR; TCRdb keeps in-frame clones, though not all of them. Among under 2,500,000 clones listed, approximately 95% were seen once. Input material: naive CD4+ T cells sorted from blood. Described subset: CD45RA+ positively selected. The receptors were sampled from a man aged 18 to 30 in good health.

The chain joins TRBV7-8 to TRBJ1-2; 8 nucleotides align to TRBD1. V lost 5 bases to trimming and J lost 4 bases; unmatched junction nucleotides: 3. The CDR3 covers 13 residues. Germline V gene lookup returns CDR1 SGHVS and CDR2 FQNEAQ. CDR3 nucleotide sequence: TGTGCCAGCAGCGTCGGGACAGGCTATGGCTACACCTTC. Translating gives CASSVGTGYGYTF.

V and J are TRBV18 and TRBJ2-5; TRBD2 aligns across 7 bases. V trimming: 2 bases; J trimming: 5 bases; junction bases outside the gene matches: 5. This CDR3 is 14 amino acids long. Germline assignment: CDR1 KGHSH and CDR2 LQKENI. The chain's CDR3 is CASSPEAGAETQYF. CDR3 coding DNA: TGTGCCAGCTCACCAGAGGCGGGAGCGGAGACCCAGTACTTC.

In nucleotides, the CDR3 is TGTGCCAGCAGCGGGGGAGTACCCAATGAGCAGTTCTTC. It codes for CASSGGVPNEQFF. The gene calls are TRBV5-8 and TRBJ2-1; D is tentatively TRBD1 or TRBD2 (5 bases each). The length of the CDR3 is 13 residues. CDR1 and CDR2 from the germline V gene are SGHTS and YDEGEE. V lost 4 bases and J lost 6, with 11 bases in between.

The V gene is TRBV4-2, the J gene TRBJ2-3; TRBD2 matches 15 bases. V trimming: 2 bases; J trimming: 2 bases; junction bases outside the gene matches: 5. Per the germline V gene, CDR1 is LGHNA and CDR2 is YNFKEQ. The CDR3 is 18 amino acids. This chain's CDR3 is CASSQKGLAGGNTDTQYF. In DNA form, the CDR3 reads TGTGCCAGCAGCCAAAAGGGACTAGCGGGGGGAAACACAGATACGCAGTATTTT.

This chain uses TRBV6-5 with TRBJ2-3, with 8 bases aligning to TRBD2. V lost 2 bases to trimming and J lost 7 bases; unmatched junction nucleotides: 8. Germline V gene data show CDR1 as MNHEY and CDR2 as SVGAGI. There are 15 residues in the CDR3. The CDR3 sequence is CASSYGRGALHTQYF. CDR3 sequence (DNA): TGTGCCAGCAGTTACGGGCGGGGGGCGTTACATACGCAGTATTTT.

V usage is TRBV12-1 and J usage is TRBJ2-5; TRBD1 is the table's D call, not checked against the DNA. TRBV12-1 is a pseudogene. This CDR3 contains 14 residues. The CDR3: CASSSSQGSETQYF. DNA for the CDR3: TGTGCCAGCAGCTCGAGTCAGGGTTCGGAGACCCAGTACTTC.

This chain's CDR3 is CASSSDGQGIRETQYF. In DNA form, the CDR3 reads TGTGCCAGCAGCTCCGACGGACAGGGGATAAGGGAGACCCAGTACTTC. This chain connects TRBV7-9 to TRBJ2-5, with 9 bases fitting TRBD1. CDR3 length: 16 amino acids. The junction had 11 bases not matched to a gene; V was cut back by 4 bases and J by 5 bases. From germline, CDR1 is SEHNR and CDR2 FQNEAQ (reference sequence).

J is TRBJ1-1 and V is TRBV7-9; 8 positions match TRBD1. Germline-derived CDR1 and CDR2 are SEHNR and FQNEAQ (reference sequence). V shed 7 bases, J shed 1 base, and the junction held 11 bases outside the gene matches. CDR3 length: 16 residues. The CDR3 is CASTLRGRGPNTEAFF. In nucleotides, the CDR3 is TGTGCCAGCACCCTCAGGGGGCGCGGGCCGAACACTGAAGCTTTCTTT.

This rearrangement joins TRBV7-9 to TRBJ2-7, with TRBD2 as a possible D gene (6 bases). The CDR3 sequence is 15 residues long. CDR1 is SEHNR and CDR2 is FQNEAQ in the germline V gene (reference sequence). Trimming cost V 5 bases and J 1 base, with 15 bases left between them. The CDR3 DNA reads as TGTGCCAGCAGCCTTAGAGGGACTGGATCCTACGAGCAGTACTTC. This sequence encodes CASSLRGTGSYEQYF.

The V call is TRBV23-1, the J call TRBJ2-3, with 7 nucleotides matching TRBD2. TRBV23-1 is given ORF status, its function remaining uncertain. V shed 5 bases, J shed 0 bases, and the junction held 5 bases outside the gene matches. The CDR3 spans 15 residues. The CDR3 sequence is CASSYPAGSTDTQYF. The CDR3 nucleotides read TGCGCCAGCAGTTACCCAGCGGGGAGCACAGATACGCAGTATTTT.

The J gene is TRBJ1-1, the V gene TRBV6-4, with D unresolved. CDR3 size: 14 residues. Trimming shortened V by 6 bases and J by 3 bases, and 14 bases separated the two germline ends. Germline CDR1 and CDR2: MRHNA and SNTAGT. The CDR3 region is CASRAGSGDTEAFF. In nucleotides, the CDR3 is TGTGCCAGCAGGGCTGGCAGTGGGGACACTGAAGCTTTCTTT.

This chain links TRBV28 with TRBJ1-5; D gene uncertain. The CDR3 has 14 residues. Germline assignment: CDR1 MDHEN and CDR2 SYDVKM. V was shortened by 2 bases and J by 5 bases, with 10 bases between the two germline ends. Here the CDR3 reads CASSLGPSYQPQHF. The CDR3 region has the DNA TGTGCCAGCAGTTTAGGTCCCAGTTATCAGCCCCAGCATTTT.

This chain uses TRBV6-5 with TRBJ1-6; D not resolved. The germline CDR1 and CDR2 sequences are MNHEY and SVGAGI. The CDR3 is made up of 15 amino acids. Trimming took 2 bases from V and 4 from J, leaving 9 bases between them. The CDR3 region is CASSYRAEYNSPLHF. The CDR3 nucleotides read TGTGCCAGCAGTTACAGGGCCGAATATAATTCACCCCTCCACTTT.

In this sample, this clone turned up a few times. The chain uses TRBV7-2 and TRBJ1-6, with 7 bases matching TRBD1. The J segment lost 7 bases and the V segment lost 5 bases, leaving 8 bases of the junction unmatched. The CDR3 covers 15 residues. Looked up from germline, CDR1 is SGHTA and CDR2 is FQGNSA. Written as DNA, the CDR3 is TGTGCCAGCAGCCTAGAAGGGACAGACAATTCACCCCTCCACTTT. Translating gives CASSLEGTDNSPLHF.

In its sample, this clone was seen once. The CDR3 here is CASSTGQGARETEAFF. The CDR3 coding sequence is TGCGCCAGCAGCACGGGACAGGGGGCGCGGGAGACTGAAGCTTTCTTT. The chain links TRBV5-1 to TRBJ1-1; TRBD1 matches 12 bases. Germline V gene sequence: CDR1 SGHRS, CDR2 YFSETQ. Trimming cost V 4 bases and J 5 bases; bases outside gene matches: 9. This CDR3 has 16 residues.

This clone was detected only once. The V and J genes are TRBV9 and TRBJ2-3; no definite D call. V dropped 3 bases and J dropped 0 bases, with 11 bases sitting between them. From germline, CDR1 is SGDLS and CDR2 YYNGEE. The CDR3 has 15 residues. The CDR3 region is CASSASLPSTDTQYF. The CDR3 DNA follows: TGTGCCAGCAGCGCTTCACTACCAAGCACAGATACGCAGTATTTT.

The chain links TRBV18 to TRBJ1-2; 7 positions match TRBD1. J was trimmed by 4 bases and V by 3 bases; bases with no gene match: 8. The germline V gene encodes CDR1 KGHSH and CDR2 LQKENI. The CDR3 is 15 amino acids. DNA for the CDR3: TGTGCCAGCTCACCTGTCGACAGGGCCAGCTATGGCTACACCTTC. The encoded protein is CASSPVDRASYGYTF.